One sample yielded the 32 T cell receptor beta chains listed below, sequenced in a study of vaccination effects on CD4 cells after COVID-19. The antigens for these receptors are not known. Clones were read by immunoSEQ multiplex PCR, and TCRdb kept only the in-frame ones, dropping some. The data hold tens of thousands of clones, with just under 85% observed a single time. CD4+ T cells specific for antigen were expanded with viral peptide pools by the ViraFEST assay before sequencing. After less than 11 days in culture, the CD4+ T cells were isolated. Participants were given two doses of BNT162b2 or mRNA-1273 vaccine. This specimen was CD4+ T cells from PBMCs cultured with HCoV-NL63 spike peptides, taken after COVID-19 vaccination. The receptors were sampled from a human donor who received a COVID-19 vaccine. Some clones in this sample may be carry-over from other donors' samples.

The chain employs TRBV9 and TRBJ1-3; D remains ambiguous. The CDR3 sequence is 14 residues long. In germline, CDR1 is SGDLS, CDR2 YYNGEE. V was clipped by 4 bases and J by 1 base, with 9 bases between them. The CDR3 spells CASSLRESGNTIYF. DNA for the CDR3: TGTGCCAGCAGCCTACGGGAGTCTGGAAACACCATATATTTT.

The rearrangement joins TRBV6-1 to TRBJ1-6; D uncertain. The CDR3 has 16 residues. Germline assignment: CDR1 MNHNS and CDR2 SASEGT. Trimming stripped 4 bases from V and 7 bases from J, with 17 bases between. CDR3: CASSVIRSFGNSPLHF. CDR3 sequence (DNA): TGTGCCAGCAGTGTGATCCGGTCCTTCGGGAATTCACCCCTCCACTTT.

V usage is TRBV5-1 and J usage is TRBJ1-2; 7 bases match TRBD1. With V trimmed by 0 bases and J by 1 base, 9 bases remained unmatched. Germline values: CDR1 SGHRS, CDR2 YFSETQ. CDR3 size: 17 residues. CDR3 sequence: CASSLGGRTGYNYGYTF. The DNA of the CDR3 is TGCGCCAGCAGCTTGGGGGGCCGGACAGGCTATAACTATGGCTACACCTTC.

This chain links TRBV10-2 with TRBJ2-7, with D possibly TRBD1 on 5 matching bases. The CDR3 runs to 15 residues. CDR1 is WSHSY and CDR2 is SAAADI in the germline V gene. Trimming cost V 3 bases and J 0 bases, with 12 bases left between them. CDR3 DNA sequence: TGCGCCAGCAGTGATAGCAGGGTTAGCTCCTACGAGCAGTACGTC. Its translation: CASSDSRVSSYEQYV.

The J gene is TRBJ2-3, the V gene TRBV28; TRBD2 agrees at 7 bases. V lost 9 bases and J lost 8; bases outside the gene matches: 5. The CDR3 runs to 11 residues. CDR1 and CDR2 (germline): MDHEN, SYDVKM. The CDR3 bases are TGTGCCAGTGGGGGGGGGACTACGCAGTATTTT. Amino acid sequence: CASGGGTTQYF.

This clone was detected once. The chain employs TRBV6-5 and TRBJ1-2; 9 positions match TRBD1. The germline V gene encodes CDR1 MNHEY and CDR2 SVGAGI. CDR3 size: 14 residues. The ends lost 2 bases at V and 6 bases at J; junction bases unmatched: 4. CDR3 residues: CASSYTRQGDGYTF. The CDR3 DNA reads as TGTGCCAGCAGTTACACACGACAGGGGGATGGCTACACCTTC.

The V and J genes are TRBV5-6 and TRBJ1-6; 7 bases are a match to TRBD1. This CDR3 has 16 amino acids. Trimming removed 4 bases from V and 6 bases from J; junction bases left unmatched: 10. From germline, CDR1 is SGHDT and CDR2 YYEEEE. The CDR3, as DNA: TGTGCCAGCAGCCCAGGGACAGTAATGTTTAATTCACCCCTCCACTTT. This gives the protein CASSPGTVMFNSPLHF.

This sequence joins TRBV5-1 and TRBJ2-1, with D possibly being TRBD2 (5 bases). This CDR3 region has 15 residues. V was trimmed by 3 bases and J by 3 bases, leaving 13 bases between them. CDR1 and CDR2 from the germline V gene are SGHRS and YFSETQ. The CDR3 region has the DNA TGCGCCAGCAGCTGGTCCGGACGGGACTACAATGAGCAGTTCTTC. It yields the protein CASSWSGRDYNEQFF.

CDR3 loop: CASSFQGGTGANVLTF. The CDR3 bases are TGTGCCAGCAGCTTCCAGGGGGGAACTGGGGCCAACGTCCTGACTTTC. The chain carries TRBV5-6 and TRBJ2-6; TRBD1 might be the D (7 bases). The CDR3 is 16 residues long. Germline-derived CDR1 and CDR2 are SGHDT and YYEEEE. The V end lost 2 bases, the J end lost 2 bases, and 11 bases lay between the germline ends.

V is TRBV6-4 and J is TRBJ2-7, with D possibly TRBD2 on 7 matching bases. Germline values: CDR1 MRHNA, CDR2 SNTAGT. V shed 2 bases and J shed 0 bases, with 14 bases lying between them. The CDR3 has 16 residues. For the CDR3, the DNA is TGTGCCAGCAGTGACCTGGGGGGGCCCCCCTCCTACGAGCAGTACGTC. Encoded protein: CASSDLGGPPSYEQYV.

This chain links TRBV6-1 with TRBJ1-6; D may be TRBD1 (5 bases). V lost 0 bases, J lost 9 bases, and 12 bases lay in between. CDR3 length equals 15 residues. Germline loops: CDR1 MNHNS, CDR2 SASEGT. The CDR3 coding sequence is TGTGCCAGCAGTGAAGCGCGAAGGGGAGGTTCACCCCTCCACTTT. Residues: CASSEARRGGSPLHF.

There are a few counts of this clone. The genes are TRBV5-1 and TRBJ2-1, with D possibly TRBD1 on 5 matching bases. This CDR3 has 15 amino acids. The V gene's germline CDR1 is SGHRS and CDR2 YFSETQ. Here the CDR3 DNA reads TGCGCGACCAAGACAGATTCTAGCTCCTACAATGAGCAGTTCTTC. This translates into CATKTDSSSYNEQFF.

This clone was detected once. The chain is built from TRBV6-1 and TRBJ1-2, with unresolved D. The CDR3 has 13 amino acids. V lost 2 bases to trimming and J lost 8 bases, with 12 bases between them. The V gene's germline CDR1 is MNHNS and CDR2 SASEGT. This CDR3 reads CASSEFRGGGYTF. CDR3 coding DNA: TGTGCCAGCAGTGAATTCCGAGGAGGAGGCTACACCTTC.

The chain couples TRBV7-7 to TRBJ2-2, with 9 bases matching TRBD1. The CDR3 is made up of 15 amino acids. Germline assignment: CDR1 SSHAT and CDR2 FNYEAQ (reference sequence). The V and J ends lost 5 bases and 5 bases, in that order; junction bases with no gene match: 6. This chain's CDR3 is CASSPGTGRTGELFF. CDR3 coding DNA: TGTGCCAGCAGCCCTGGGACAGGGCGGACCGGGGAGCTGTTTTTT.

The V and J genes are TRBV19 and TRBJ2-7, with 12 bases matching TRBD1. The germline CDR1 and CDR2 sequences are LNHDA and SQIVND (reference sequence). With V trimmed by 3 bases and J by 6 bases, 6 bases remained unmatched. The CDR3 has 15 residues. The CDR3 DNA reads TGTGCCAGTAGTATCACCGGGACAGGGGGCTTCGAGCAGTACGTC. This codes for CASSITGTGGFEQYV.

The rearrangement joins TRBV5-4 to TRBJ2-5; TRBD1 matches 8 bases. Germline CDR1 is SGHNT and CDR2 is YYREEE (reference sequence). Trimming at V came to 2 bases and at J to 5 bases, leaving 5 bases not matched to a gene. The CDR3 sequence is 14 residues long. In DNA, the CDR3 is TGTGCCAGCAGCTTCTCTACAGGGGGGGAGACCCAGTACTTC. Translation gives CASSFSTGGETQYF.

The chain employs TRBV6-2 or TRBV6-3 and TRBJ2-5, with a possible D match to TRBD1 (6 bases). V was cut by 2 bases and J by 1 base, with 8 bases left in between. The CDR3 extends over 14 amino acids. Germline CDR1 MNHEY, CDR2 SVGEGT. CDR3 nucleotides: TGTGCCAGCAGTTACGACAGGCTCCAAGAGACCCAGTACTTC. It translates to CASSYDRLQETQYF.

The rearrangement links TRBV6-6 to TRBJ1-5; D not resolved. The CDR3 has 16 residues. Trimming cost V 8 bases and J 2 bases, with 19 bases left between them. Germline V gives CDR1 MNHNY, CDR2 SVGAGI (reference sequence). CDR3 sequence reads: CASGSFSFSGNQPQHF. The CDR3 DNA sequence: TGTGCCAGCGGGAGTTTTTCTTTCTCTGGCAATCAGCCCCAGCATTTT.

V gene TRBV24-1 combines with J gene TRBJ1-1; D may be TRBD1 (5 bases). The CDR3 is 13 amino acids. The germline V gene has CDR1 KGHDR and CDR2 SFDVKD. V was trimmed by 10 bases and J by 1 base, leaving 12 bases between them. CDR3 sequence reads: CATRAGQNTEAFF. The CDR3 DNA reads TGTGCCACGCGGGCGGGGCAGAACACTGAAGCTTTCTTT.

This clone was observed a few times. DNA of the CDR3: TGTGCCAGCAGCTTAACGGGAAACCACACCTTC. It codes for CASSLTGNHTF. The rearrangement joins TRBV7-9 to TRBJ1-2; no firm D call. The CDR3 is made up of 11 amino acids. The germline CDR1 and CDR2 sequences are SEHNR and FQNEAQ (reference sequence). V shed 2 bases and J shed 12 bases, with 10 bases lying between them. Full variable domain (rest looked up from reference TRBV7-9 and TRBJ1-2): DTGVSQNPRHKITKRGQNVTFRCDPISEHNRLYWYRQTLGQGPEFLTYFQNEAQLEKSRLLSDRFSAERPKGSFSTLEIQRTEQGDSAMYLCASSLTGNHTFGSGTRLTVV.

This rearrangement joins TRBV20-1 to TRBJ2-1; the D is unclear. Germline CDR1 and CDR2: DFQATT and SNEGSKA (reference sequence). This CDR3 is built from 11 residues. V shed 6 bases and J shed 4 bases, with 7 bases lying between them. The CDR3 reads CSAPVYNEQFF. The DNA for the CDR3 is TGCAGTGCCCCCGTGTACAATGAGCAGTTCTTC.

This clone is a singleton in its sample. The rearrangement uses TRBV29-1 and TRBJ1-2, with a tentative D call TRBD1 (5 bases). In germline, CDR1 is SQVTM, CDR2 ANQGSEA. Trimming removed 3 bases from V and 4 bases from J, with 6 bases in between. The CDR3 sequence is 11 residues long. The CDR3 protein is CSVDRAYGYTF. The DNA of the CDR3 is TGCAGCGTTGACAGGGCCTATGGCTACACCTTC.

CDR3 amino acids: CASSQDRLAGTDTQYF. In nucleotides, the CDR3 is TGTGCCAGCAGCCAAGATCGGCTAGCGGGCACAGATACGCAGTATTTT. The chain links TRBV3-1 (or the pseudogene TRBV3-2) to TRBJ2-3; 7 positions match TRBD2. Germline CDR1 is LGHDT and CDR2 is YNNKEL (reference sequence). This CDR3 comprises 16 residues. Trimming cost V 0 bases and J 1 base; bases outside gene matches: 4.

The chain combines TRBV5-1 with TRBJ1-1, with D uncertain. The CDR3 is 14 residues long. Trimming removed 2 bases at V and 5 bases at J, with 13 bases between. The germline gives CDR1 SGHRS, CDR2 YFSETQ. CDR3 amino acids: CASSFSPPGTEAFF. In nucleotides, the CDR3 is TGCGCCAGCAGCTTTTCCCCCCCTGGGACTGAAGCTTTCTTT.

V is TRBV15 and J is TRBJ2-7; D is undetermined. Germline CDR1 LNHNV, CDR2 YYDKDF (reference sequence). Trimming shortened V by 0 bases and J by 2 bases, and 8 bases separated the two germline ends. The CDR3 length is 14 residues. The CDR3 DNA follows: TGTGCCACCAGCAGAGATTTTGGAACCTACGAGCAGTACGTC. It encodes CATSRDFGTYEQYV.

The count of this clone is one. V gene TRBV5-1 combines with J gene TRBJ2-5; D gene uncertain. In germline, CDR1 is SGHRS, CDR2 YFSETQ. V was trimmed by 0 bases and J by 5 bases, leaving 8 bases between them. The CDR3 is made up of 13 amino acids. CDR3 residues: CASSLGPVETQYF. CDR3 DNA sequence: TGCGCCAGCAGCTTGGGTCCTGTCGAGACCCAGTACTTC.

This clone was detected once. The chain has TRBV7-2 and TRBJ1-2; 9 bases match TRBD1. V lost 5 bases and J lost 1; bases outside the gene matches: 5. The V gene's germline CDR1 is SGHTA and CDR2 FQGNSA. CDR3 length: 15 amino acids. In DNA form, the CDR3 reads TGTGCCAGCAGCGACCCGGGACAGGGTAACTATGGCTACACCTTC. Protein: CASSDPGQGNYGYTF. Complete variable domain (other parts from reference TRBV7-2 and TRBJ1-2): GAGVSQSPSNKVTEKGKDVELRCDPISGHTALYWYRQSLGQGLEFLIYFQGNSAPDKSGLPSDRFSAERTGGSVSTLTIQRTQQEDSAVYLCASSDPGQGNYGYTFGSGTRLTVV.

This rearrangement joins TRBV6-5 to TRBJ2-3; TRBD1 agrees at 7 bases. There are 15 residues in the CDR3. V lost 5 bases to trimming and J lost 6 bases; unmatched junction nucleotides: 11. Germline CDR1 MNHEY, CDR2 SVGAGI. The CDR3 nucleotides are TGTGCCAGCAGTCCTCGACAGGGCCCCCATGATACGCAGTATTTT. Translating it yields CASSPRQGPHDTQYF.

The rearrangement joins TRBV10-1 to TRBJ2-7; 13 bases are a match to TRBD2. The CDR3 has 15 residues. The V gene's germline CDR1 is WNHNN and CDR2 SYGVQD (reference sequence). Trimming at V came to 8 bases and at J to 3 bases, leaving 7 bases not matched to a gene. The DNA of the CDR3 is TGCGCCAGCGCTCGACTAGCGGGGGGAATCTACGAGCAGTACGTC. Translated, it gives CASARLAGGIYEQYV.

This rearrangement joins TRBV6-5 to TRBJ1-4, with no clear D. From germline, CDR1 is MNHEY and CDR2 SVGAGI. The CDR3 runs to 13 residues. With 0 bases removed from V and 7 bases from J, the gap between germline ends came to 6 bases. DNA of the CDR3: TGTGCCAGCAGTTACTCGACAAGTGAAAAACTGTTTTTT. This sequence encodes CASSYSTSEKLFF.

The CDR3 DNA follows: TGTGCCAGCAGCCAAGGGTTACTCGATCAAGAGACCCAGTACTTC. Protein sequence: CASSQGLLDQETQYF. This chain uses TRBV4-2 with TRBJ2-5; D gene ambiguous. With 1 base removed from V and 2 bases from J, the gap between germline ends came to 11 bases. Germline lookup yields CDR1 LGHNA and CDR2 YNFKEQ. This CDR3 has 15 residues.

This clone is termed medium-sized. This chain joins TRBV19 and TRBJ1-5; 8 nucleotides agree with TRBD1. The CDR3 consists of 16 residues. Trimming at V came to 6 bases and at J to 7 bases, leaving 14 bases not matched to a gene. Germline V gene data show CDR1 as LNHDA and CDR2 as SQIVND (reference sequence). CDR3 sequence: CASSLGSQGAGQPQHF. In DNA form, the CDR3 reads TGTGCCAGTAGCCTGGGGAGCCAGGGGGCTGGGCAGCCCCAGCATTTT.